The 30 T cell receptor beta chains below all came from one sample that was sequenced in a study of T cell responses to AZD1222 COVID-19 vaccine. Assay: immunoSEQ multiplex PCR; the TCRdb copy retains only in-frame clones and omits some. This sample has 150,000 to 200,000 clones, with 94% found just once. The sequences come from peripheral blood, collected 28 days after the second AZD1222 dose. The receptor set was obtained from an adult who received the AZD1222 COVID-19 vaccine.

The chain is built from TRBV7-9 and TRBJ2-5; 10 positions match TRBD1. The junction had 14 bases not matched to a gene; V was cut back by 5 bases and J by 5 bases. The CDR3 sequence is 17 residues long. Germline CDR1 reads SEHNR; CDR2 reads FQNEAQ (reference sequence). Here the CDR3 DNA reads TGTGCCAGCAGCCCCCGTGGGGCGACAGGGGGCGCGGAGACCCAGTACTTC. This codes for CASSPRGATGGAETQYF.

This clone was recorded only once. This chain joins TRBV7-2 and TRBJ1-5; 7 bases map to TRBD1. V was pared by 4 bases and J by 5 bases, with 5 bases of the junction left unmatched. This CDR3 region has 14 residues. Per germline, CDR1 SGHTA and CDR2 FQGNSA. This CDR3 reads CASSSRQGYQPQHF. As DNA, the CDR3 is TGTGCCAGCAGCTCTCGACAGGGCTATCAGCCCCAGCATTTT.

The CDR3 bases are TGCGCCAGCAGCCAAGACAGGGGGGTTTCTGGAAACACCATATATTTT. Protein product: CASSQDRGVSGNTIYF. The chain is built from TRBV4-1 and TRBJ1-3; 7 bases fit TRBD1. CDR3 size: 16 residues. Germline V gene lookup returns CDR1 MGHRA and CDR2 YSYEKL. The V and J ends lost 0 bases and 1 base, in that order; junction bases with no gene match: 3.

This chain joins TRBV9 and TRBJ2-2, with no clear D. Germline V gene lookup returns CDR1 SGDLS and CDR2 YYNGEE. Between the trimmed V and J ends, which lost 0 bases and 5 bases, there was a span of 5 bases. The CDR3 covers 13 residues. The CDR3 here is CASSVVLTGELFF. In DNA form, the CDR3 reads TGTGCCAGCAGCGTAGTATTGACCGGGGAGCTGTTTTTT.

V is TRBV5-5 and J is TRBJ1-2; D gene uncertain. CDR1 and CDR2 from the germline V gene are SGHKS and YYEKEE (reference sequence). Trimming shortened V by 4 bases and J by 2 bases, and 15 bases separated the two germline ends. This CDR3 has 15 amino acids. The CDR3 DNA reads as TGTGCCAGCAGCGCAGAGCCGCGTTTCAACTATGGCTACACCTTC. The encoded protein is CASSAEPRFNYGYTF. The full variable domain, with the rest looked up from reference TRBV5-5 and TRBJ1-2, is DAGVTQSPTHLIKTRGQQVTLRCSPISGHKSVSWYQQVLGQGPQFIFQYYEKEERGRGNFPDRFSARQFPNYSSELNVNALLLGDSALYLCASSAEPRFNYGYTFGSGTRLTVV.

The chain couples TRBV7-9 to TRBJ2-7, with TRBD1 identical over 10 bases. V lost 3 bases and J lost 2; bases outside the gene matches: 4. CDR3 length: 15 amino acids. The germline V gene encodes CDR1 SEHNR and CDR2 FQNEAQ (reference sequence). CDR3 nucleotide sequence: TGTGCCAGCAGCTTCCCGGGACAGGGGACCTACGAGCAGTACTTC. Encoded protein: CASSFPGQGTYEQYF.

This rearrangement joins TRBV7-9 to TRBJ1-3, with D unresolved. V was clipped by 7 bases and J by 1 base, with 8 bases between them. Germline V gene sequence: CDR1 SEHNR, CDR2 FQNEAQ (reference sequence). The CDR3 consists of 13 residues. The CDR3: CASILGSGNTIYF. The CDR3 nucleotides read TGTGCCAGCATTCTGGGGTCTGGAAACACCATATATTTT. Full variable domain (missing parts from reference TRBV7-9 and TRBJ1-3): DTGVSQNPRHKITKRGQNVTFRCDPISEHNRLYWYRQTLGQGPEFLTYFQNEAQLEKSRLLSDRFSAERPKGSFSTLEIQRTEQGDSAMYLCASILGSGNTIYFGEGSWLTVV.

The V gene is TRBV5-1, the J gene TRBJ2-2; 8 bases are shared with TRBD1. V lost 2 bases, J lost 2 bases, and 5 bases stayed unmatched. The CDR3 has 16 residues. Germline CDR1 reads SGHRS; CDR2 reads YFSETQ. The CDR3 bases are TGCGCCAGCAGCTTCCCGGGACAGGCTAACACCGGGGAGCTGTTTTTT. Its protein product is CASSFPGQANTGELFF. Looking up the rest from reference TRBV5-1 and TRBJ2-2 gives the full variable domain: KAGVTQTPRYLIKTRGQQVTLSCSPISGHRSVSWYQQTPGQGLQFLFEYFSETQRNKGNFPGRFSGRQFSNSRSEMNVSTLELGDSALYLCASSFPGQANTGELFFGEGSRLTVL.

The chain carries TRBV7-3 and TRBJ2-2; 7 nucleotides match TRBD1. With V trimmed by 1 base and J by 5 bases, 10 bases remained unmatched. This CDR3 contains 17 residues. CDR1 SGHTA and CDR2 FQGTGA come from the germline V gene. The DNA for the CDR3 is TGTGCCAGCAGCTTAAACCCCACAGGGGTAAGGACCGGGGAGCTGTTTTTT. It specifies CASSLNPTGVRTGELFF. Full variable domain (rest looked up from reference TRBV7-3 and TRBJ2-2): GAGVSQTPSNKVTEKGKYVELRCDPISGHTALYWYRQSLGQGPEFLIYFQGTGAADDSGLPNDRFFAVRPEGSVSTLKIQRTERGDSAVYLCASSLNPTGVRTGELFFGEGSRLTVL.

The J gene is TRBJ1-1, the V gene TRBV6-5; D remains unclear. CDR1 and CDR2 (germline): MNHEY, SVGAGI. Trimming shortened V by 7 bases and J by 6 bases, and 15 bases separated the two germline ends. CDR3 length equals 13 residues. The CDR3 region is CASTGRRSSEAFF. DNA of the CDR3: TGTGCCAGCACCGGACGGCGAAGTTCTGAAGCTTTCTTT.

The chain is built from TRBV27 and TRBJ2-1; tentatively, D is TRBD2 (7 bases). Trimming left V 5 bases short and J 2 bases short, with 13 bases between. Per germline, CDR1 MNHEY and CDR2 SMNVEV (reference sequence). The CDR3 length is 15 residues. DNA of the CDR3: TGTGCCAGCAGTCCGATAGGGGGGGCCTACAATGAGCAGTTCTTC. Its protein product is CASSPIGGAYNEQFF.

This chain uses TRBV4-2 with TRBJ2-5, with D perhaps matching TRBD2 (5 bases). V was cut by 4 bases and J by 7 bases, with 13 bases left in between. CDR1 is LGHNA, CDR2 YNFKEQ, per germline. The CDR3 is made up of 13 amino acids. The CDR3 nucleotides are TGTGCCAGCAGCCCCCGGACTGACGGGACCCAGTACTTC. Protein: CASSPRTDGTQYF.

This clone has only one observation. The chain carries TRBV4-1 and TRBJ2-7, with 8 positions matching TRBD2. Germline loops: CDR1 MGHRA, CDR2 YSYEKL. V trimming: 4 bases; J trimming: 1 base; junction bases outside the gene matches: 15. The CDR3 runs 18 residues. The CDR3 nucleotides read TGCGCCAGCAGCCCTGGGGGCCTAGCGGGCCCACGGTCCTACGAGCAGTACTTC. Amino acid sequence: CASSPGGLAGPRSYEQYF.

The chain has TRBV12-2 and TRBJ2-3; the DNA was not compared with TRBD1, the D call given in the table. TRBV12-2 is given as a pseudogene. This CDR3 is built from 16 residues. CDR3 protein: CASRLHGTQSTDTQYF. DNA of the CDR3: TGTGCAAGTCGCTTACACGGGACACAGAGCACAGATACGCAGTATTTT.

The chain uses TRBV6-2 or TRBV6-3 and TRBJ1-3, with D perhaps matching TRBD1 (6 bases). The germline CDR1 and CDR2 sequences are MNHEY and SVGEGT. The germline V and J ends were trimmed by 0 bases and 0 bases, with 12 bases remaining between them. This CDR3 has 17 residues. The CDR3 spells CASSYSAGARSGNTIYF. The CDR3 DNA is TGTGCCAGCAGTTACTCGGCAGGGGCTCGCTCTGGAAACACCATATATTTT.

The rearrangement links TRBV12-3 or TRBV12-4 to TRBJ1-1; D is ambiguous. The CDR3 loop spans 11 amino acids. Trimming stripped 7 bases from V and 3 bases from J, with 6 bases between. For the CDR3, the DNA is TGTGCCAGCAAGCGGGACACTGAAGCTTTCTTT. Translated, it gives CASKRDTEAFF.

The sample holds one count of this clone. This chain joins TRBV21-1 and TRBJ1-5. TRBV21-1 is listed as a pseudogene. The CDR3 length is 17 residues. CDR3 protein: CASSKAEGKISNQPQHF. CDR3 DNA sequence: TGTGCCAGCAGCAAAGCCGAAGGTAAGATCAGCAATCAGCCCCAGCATTTT.

This CDR3 reads CASSPRLAGEQYF. The CDR3 DNA sequence: TGTGCCAGCAGCCCCAGACTAGCAGGGGAGCAGTACTTC. This chain uses TRBV7-2 with TRBJ2-7, with 7 bases that match TRBD2. The CDR3 has 13 residues. The ends lost 5 bases at V and 7 bases at J; junction bases unmatched: 8. Germline assignment: CDR1 SGHTA and CDR2 FQGNSA.

This clone was seen a few times. This chain links TRBV2 with TRBJ1-2; a weak D match, TRBD1 (6 bases). Germline V gives CDR1 SNHLY, CDR2 FYNNEI. With 5 bases removed from V and 6 bases from J, the gap between germline ends came to 13 bases. The CDR3 is made up of 13 amino acids. The CDR3 reads CASSPDYRDGYTF. The DNA of the CDR3 is TGTGCCAGCAGTCCAGACTACAGGGATGGCTACACCTTC.

The chain is built from TRBV6-1 and TRBJ2-5; 7 bases match TRBD2. The germline CDR1 and CDR2 sequences are MNHNS and SASEGT. The CDR3 length is 16 residues. V lost 3 bases and J lost 6; bases outside the gene matches: 13. CDR3: CASSETLLASRQTQYF. In DNA, the CDR3 is TGTGCCAGCAGTGAGACCTTACTAGCGTCCCGGCAGACCCAGTACTTC.

J is TRBJ2-4 and V is TRBV4-1, with 9 bases that match TRBD1. Germline V gene data show CDR1 as MGHRA and CDR2 as YSYEKL. This CDR3 has 17 residues. The V gene end was trimmed by 2 bases and the J gene end by 1 base; junction bases not matched to a gene: 6. The CDR3: CASSQTQGAGAKNIQYF. The CDR3 nucleotides are TGCGCCAGCAGCCAAACACAGGGGGCTGGGGCCAAAAACATTCAGTACTTC.

CDR3: CASSRQGRPYEQYF. CDR3 in DNA: TGTGCCAGCAGCCGACAGGGCCGCCCCTACGAGCAGTACTTC. The V gene is TRBV3-1 (or the pseudogene TRBV3-2), the J gene TRBJ2-7, with 7 bases identical to TRBD1. CDR1 is LGHDT and CDR2 is YNNKEL in the germline V gene (reference sequence). The ends lost 4 bases at V and 2 bases at J; junction bases unmatched: 5. The CDR3 length is 14 residues.

V and J are TRBV6-6 and TRBJ1-5, with D uncertain. Germline loops: CDR1 MNHNY, CDR2 SVGAGI (reference sequence). Trimming removed 6 bases from V and 0 bases from J, with 9 bases in between. This CDR3 is built from 14 residues. In DNA form, the CDR3 reads TGTGCCAGCAGCCAGAGCGATAGCAATCAGCCCCAGCATTTT. Its translation is CASSQSDSNQPQHF.

The gene calls are TRBV5-6 and TRBJ1-2; 11 positions match TRBD1. The V and J ends lost 4 bases and 2 bases, in that order; junction bases with no gene match: 7. The CDR3 runs to 16 residues. The V gene's germline CDR1 is SGHDT and CDR2 YYEEEE. The DNA of the CDR3 is TGTGCCAGCAGCCAACCGGGACAGGGGGTGAACTATGGCTACACCTTC. It yields the protein CASSQPGQGVNYGYTF.

The chain couples TRBV18 to TRBJ2-5, with D hard to call. The V gene lost 4 bases and the J gene lost 1 base, with 16 bases spanning the gap. The CDR3 extends over 16 amino acids. Germline V gene data show CDR1 as KGHSH and CDR2 as LQKENI. The CDR3 DNA is TGTGCCAGCTCACAGGTCCCGTTTGGATCCCAAGAGACCCAGTACTTC. Its translation: CASSQVPFGSQETQYF.

This clone occurred once. This CDR3 reads CASSQDRTGSYNSPLHF. Here the CDR3 DNA reads TGTGCCAGCAGCCAGGACCGGACAGGGAGCTATAATTCACCCCTCCACTTT. The chain has TRBV4-2 and TRBJ1-6, with 8 bases that match TRBD1. The CDR3 has 17 amino acids. V lost 3 bases and J lost 3; bases outside the gene matches: 7. Looked up from germline, CDR1 is LGHNA and CDR2 is YNFKEQ.

This chain joins TRBV5-6 and TRBJ2-3; D not certain. Germline CDR1 reads SGHDT; CDR2 reads YYEEEE. The germline V and J ends were trimmed by 5 bases and 1 base, with 20 bases remaining between them. This CDR3 has 17 amino acids. The CDR3: CASSSPDLPLGTDTQYF. DNA for the CDR3: TGTGCCAGCAGTTCACCGGACCTACCTCTTGGCACAGATACGCAGTATTTT. The full variable domain, its missing parts supplied by reference TRBV5-6 and TRBJ2-3, is DAGVTQSPTHLIKTRGQQVTLRCSPKSGHDTVSWYQQALGQGPQFIFQYYEEEERQRGNFPDRFSGHQFPNYSSELNVNALLLGDSALYLCASSSPDLPLGTDTQYFGPGTRLTVL.

The chain combines TRBV5-4 with TRBJ2-7; no clear D gene. Deletions cut 1 base from V and 3 bases from J, with 5 bases between. CDR3 size: 12 residues. Germline-derived CDR1 and CDR2 are SGHNT and YYREEE (reference sequence). The CDR3 sequence: CASSLTNYEQYF. The CDR3, as DNA: TGTGCCAGCAGCTTGACTAACTACGAGCAGTACTTC.

The sample holds one count of this clone. The chain uses TRBV7-6 and TRBJ1-1; D is unclear. This CDR3 region has 13 residues. V gave up 4 bases and J gave up 0 bases, with 6 bases separating them. Germline V gene sequence: CDR1 SGHVS, CDR2 FNYEAQ. DNA of the CDR3: TGTGCCAGCAGCTACAGCATGAACACTGAAGCTTTCTTT. This encodes CASSYSMNTEAFF.

On this clone: This may stem from a read error, because a much larger clone lies one nucleotide away. The genes are TRBV11-2 and TRBJ2-7, with D unclear. The CDR3 contains 11 residues. V was pared by 3 bases and J by 1 base, with 1 base between. Germline CDR1 reads SGHAT; CDR2 reads FQNNGV. The CDR3 sequence is CASSFSYEQYF. The CDR3 DNA follows: TGTGCCAGCAGCTTTTCCTACGAGCAGTACTTC.